This TCR beta chain was identified during a study of T cell repertoires in cytomegalovirus infection. The sample holds many counts of this clonotype. The V and J ends lost 1 base and 8 bases, in that order; junction bases with no gene match: 7. CDR1 is MGHRA and CDR2 is YSYEKL in the germline V gene. This CDR3 has 16 amino acids. TCRdb processed the reads anew with MiXCR; each CDR3 protein has one entry. The sample lists under 300,000 distinct CDR3 sequences; about a sixth were seen once. The chain carries TRBV4-1 and TRBJ2-4; 11 bases line up with TRBD2. The sequence was collected from a human donor in good health (CMV status not recorded). Some clones in this sample may be carry-over from other donors' samples. The sample taken for sequencing was CD8+ T cells from PBMCs. CDR3 coding DNA: TGCGCCAGCAGCCAAGCCCATCTAGCGGGGGGAGACATTCAGTACTTC. Its translation is CASSQAHLAGGDIQYF.